Below, 29 T cell receptor beta chains from the same sample are listed, as sequenced in a study of cytomegalovirus exposure and HLA in healthy donors. This PCR relied on a set of 60 Vbeta primers and 13 Jbeta primers. Profiled with immunoSEQ multiplex PCR; TCRdb holds only in-frame clones, not every one. Among about 97,000 clones listed, 81% were seen once. Sequencing used PBMCs. The receptors were gathered from a man aged 40-50 years in good health and CMV-seropositive.

This clone has more than one count but fewer than ten. The rearrangement links TRBV10-1 to TRBJ1-1; D unresolved. V was pared by 4 bases and J by 5 bases, with 8 bases between. The CDR3 covers 12 residues. The germline V gene has CDR1 WNHNN and CDR2 SYGVQD (reference sequence). The chain's CDR3 is CASSGGRTEAFF. Here the CDR3 DNA reads TGCGCCAGCAGTGGCGGTCGGACTGAAGCTTTCTTT.

The V call is TRBV6-1, the J call TRBJ2-1; D is uncertain. V was pared by 10 bases and J by 4 bases, with 11 bases between. CDR1 is MNHNS, CDR2 SASEGT, per germline. This CDR3 contains 12 residues. CDR3 nucleotide sequence: TGTGCCACCGACTCCGGATACAATGAGCAGTTCTTC. This encodes CATDSGYNEQFF.

J is TRBJ2-7 and V is TRBV5-6, with 11 bases identical to TRBD2. Looked up from germline, CDR1 is SGHDT and CDR2 is YYEEEE. The length of the CDR3 is 17 residues. J lost 3 bases, V lost 1 base, and 9 bases had no gene match. CDR3 sequence (DNA): TGTGCCAGCAGCTTGTATCTAGCGGGGGGCCCAAGCTACGAGCAGTACTTC. Its protein product is CASSLYLAGGPSYEQYF.

The gene calls are TRBV5-1 and TRBJ2-7; D possibly corresponds to TRBD1 (8 bases). The germline V and J ends were trimmed by 4 bases and 3 bases, with 23 bases remaining between them. The CDR3 length is 17 residues. The germline V gene has CDR1 SGHRS and CDR2 YFSETQ. CDR3 residues: CASSPGQGQAGYYEQYF. CDR3 nucleotide sequence: TGCGCCAGCAGCCCAGGACAGGGTCAAGCGGGGTACTACGAGCAGTACTTC.

The CDR3 sequence is CASRGLAGNEQFF. In nucleotides, the CDR3 is TGTGCCAGCAGGGGACTAGCGGGGAATGAGCAGTTCTTC. V is TRBV6-1 and J is TRBJ2-1, with 13 bases identical to TRBD2. V shed 6 bases and J 7 bases; nucleotides not matched to a gene: 0. CDR1 and CDR2 (germline): MNHNS, SASEGT. There are 13 residues in the CDR3.

The rearrangement links TRBV30 to TRBJ1-5; no firm D call. V dropped 0 bases and J dropped 5 bases, with 11 bases sitting between them. The CDR3 covers 14 residues. Germline V CDR1 and CDR2: GTSNPN, SVGIG (reference sequence). The CDR3 DNA reads TGTGCCTGGAGTGTTTACAGCCTCGATCAGCCCCAGCATTTT. Amino acid sequence: CAWSVYSLDQPQHF.

This clone was detected only a few times. V and J are TRBV6-1 and TRBJ2-5; no firm D call. V gave up 2 bases and J gave up 0 bases, with 4 bases separating them. The CDR3 extends over 13 amino acids. CDR1 is MNHNS, CDR2 SASEGT, per germline. The CDR3 region is CASSELHQETQYF. CDR3 DNA: TGTGCCAGCAGTGAACTCCACCAAGAGACCCAGTACTTC.

The V call is TRBV18, the J call TRBJ2-1; possibly TRBD2 for D (6 bases). This CDR3 region has 17 residues. The germline V and J ends were trimmed by 2 bases and 0 bases, with 14 bases remaining between them. Germline CDR1 reads KGHSH; CDR2 reads LQKENI. The DNA of the CDR3 is TGTGCCAGCTCACCATACGATGCGGGAACCTCCTACAATGAGCAGTTCTTC. Residues: CASSPYDAGTSYNEQFF.

This clone was observed a single time. The chain uses TRBV15 and TRBJ1-1, with D uncertain. CDR1 LNHNV and CDR2 YYDKDF come from the germline V gene (reference sequence). V was trimmed by 0 bases and J by 2 bases, leaving 4 bases between them. CDR3 length: 13 residues. CDR3 DNA sequence: TGTGCCACCAGCAGAGACGGTAACACTGAAGCTTTCTTT. Translating gives CATSRDGNTEAFF.

V gene TRBV5-1 combines with J gene TRBJ2-7, with TRBD2 identical over 7 bases. Per germline, CDR1 SGHRS and CDR2 YFSETQ. This CDR3 has 13 residues. The V segment lost 0 bases and the J segment 4 bases; nucleotides outside the gene matches: 1. The chain's CDR3 is CASSLGGGYEQYF. The CDR3 bases are TGCGCCAGCAGCTTGGGGGGGGGATACGAGCAGTACTTC.

This chain uses TRBV2 with TRBJ2-1; D is ambiguous. Deletions cut 3 bases from V and 0 bases from J, with 12 bases between. CDR1 is SNHLY, CDR2 FYNNEI, per germline. The CDR3 has 16 amino acids. CDR3: CASSDDKVSSYNEQFF. Here the CDR3 DNA reads TGTGCCAGCAGTGATGACAAGGTCAGCTCCTACAATGAGCAGTTCTTC.

A few counts support this clone. V usage is TRBV6-1 and J usage is TRBJ1-5; perhaps TRBD1 as D (6 bases). Germline assignment: CDR1 MNHNS and CDR2 SASEGT. This CDR3 is 15 amino acids long. The V and J ends lost 5 bases and 3 bases respectively, with 14 bases between them. Written as DNA, the CDR3 is TGTGCCAGCAGTTCGCGGGGGGGCAACAATCAGCCCCAGCATTTT. Translated: CASSSRGGNNQPQHF.

The chain carries TRBV5-5 and TRBJ2-7; TRBD1 might be the D (6 bases). The CDR3 sequence is 15 residues long. CDR1 SGHKS and CDR2 YYEKEE come from the germline V gene (reference sequence). Trimming removed 4 bases at V and 1 base at J, with 15 bases between. The DNA for the CDR3 is TGTGCCAGCAGCGGGGCCGGGACAAAGTCCTACGAGCAGTACTTC. It codes for CASSGAGTKSYEQYF. The full variable domain, its missing parts supplied by reference TRBV5-5 and TRBJ2-7, is DAGVTQSPTHLIKTRGQQVTLRCSPISGHKSVSWYQQVLGQGPQFIFQYYEKEERGRGNFPDRFSARQFPNYSSELNVNALLLGDSALYLCASSGAGTKSYEQYFGPGTRLTVT.

This clone was seen a handful of times. The chain couples TRBV11-2 to TRBJ2-7; D possibly corresponds to TRBD1 (6 bases). Germline values: CDR1 SGHAT, CDR2 FQNNGV. V was cut by 5 bases and J by 2 bases, with 13 bases left in between. The CDR3 is 14 amino acids. CDR3 bases: TGTGCCAGCAGCCTACAGGGATACGCCTACGAGCAGTACTTC. Translating it yields CASSLQGYAYEQYF.

This clone was found a few times. This sequence joins TRBV11-2 and TRBJ1-1, with 11 positions matching TRBD1. CDR1 is SGHAT, CDR2 FQNNGV, per germline. Trimming took 5 bases from V and 1 from J; bases not matched to a gene: 3. This CDR3 is 15 amino acids long. CDR3 amino acids: CASSKGTGGNTEAFF. CDR3 in DNA: TGTGCCAGCAGCAAGGGGACAGGGGGGAACACTGAAGCTTTCTTT.

This chain links TRBV30 with TRBJ1-1; possible D gene TRBD1, 6 bases. Trimming shortened V by 8 bases and J by 5 bases, and 15 bases separated the two germline ends. The length of the CDR3 is 12 residues. CDR1 and CDR2 from the germline V gene are GTSNPN and SVGIG (reference sequence). The CDR3 is CAGNWGRTEAFF. In DNA form, the CDR3 reads TGTGCCGGTAACTGGGGGCGAACTGAAGCTTTCTTT.

This clone was counted once. This sequence joins TRBV5-4 and TRBJ2-4; 9 bases align to TRBD2. Germline lookup yields CDR1 SGHNT and CDR2 YYREEE (reference sequence). Trimming removed 4 bases from V and 1 base from J; junction bases left unmatched: 6. CDR3 length equals 16 residues. CDR3 sequence (DNA): TGTGCCAGCAGCCTAAAGCGGGAGGATGCCAAAAACATTCAGTACTTC. It translates to CASSLKREDAKNIQYF.

The gene calls are TRBV5-4 and TRBJ2-1; TRBD2 matches 10 bases. The CDR3 is 15 amino acids. The V gene end was trimmed by 3 bases and the J gene end by 1 base; junction bases not matched to a gene: 1. Germline assignment: CDR1 SGHNT and CDR2 YYREEE (reference sequence). The CDR3 reads CASSYSGGSYNEQFF. CDR3 DNA: TGTGCCAGCAGCTATAGCGGGGGGTCCTACAATGAGCAGTTCTTC.

V usage is TRBV6-5 and J usage is TRBJ2-5; D call uncertain. The length of the CDR3 is 13 residues. V was pared by 7 bases and J by 2 bases, with 11 bases between. The V gene's germline CDR1 is MNHEY and CDR2 SVGAGI. The CDR3: CASTQFFQETQYF. In DNA, the CDR3 is TGTGCCAGCACTCAGTTCTTTCAAGAGACCCAGTACTTC.

The chain couples TRBV7-9 to TRBJ2-3, with D unresolved. This CDR3 is 16 amino acids long. Trimming left V 5 bases short and J 0 bases short, with 15 bases between. Germline lookup yields CDR1 SEHNR and CDR2 FQNEAQ (reference sequence). This chain's CDR3 is CASSRLADPSTDTQYF. The CDR3 nucleotides read TGTGCCAGCAGCCGTTTAGCAGACCCAAGCACAGATACGCAGTATTTT. Looking up the rest from reference TRBV7-9 and TRBJ2-3 gives the full variable domain: DTGVSQNPRHKITKRGQNVTFRCDPISEHNRLYWYRQTLGQGPEFLTYFQNEAQLEKSRLLSDRFSAERPKGSFSTLEIQRTEQGDSAMYLCASSRLADPSTDTQYFGPGTRLTVL.

This chain uses TRBV6-1 with TRBJ1-2; D is perhaps TRBD1 (6 bases). CDR3 length: 15 amino acids. The germline V gene encodes CDR1 MNHNS and CDR2 SASEGT. V gave up 5 bases and J gave up 4 bases, with 17 bases separating them. The CDR3 here is CASSPRWGGPYGYTF. DNA for the CDR3: TGTGCCAGCAGTCCCCGCTGGGGGGGGCCCTATGGCTACACCTTC.

The rearrangement links TRBV18 to TRBJ1-5; 8 positions agree with TRBD1. After removal of 5 bases from V and 2 bases from J, the junction contained 2 bases not matched to a gene. From germline, CDR1 is KGHSH and CDR2 LQKENI. The CDR3 runs to 14 residues. The CDR3 region has the DNA TGTGCCAGCTCAACGACAGGGGGCAATCAGCCCCAGCATTTT. Amino acids: CASSTTGGNQPQHF.

The J gene is TRBJ1-2, the V gene TRBV5-1, with TRBD1 matching over 10 bases. Germline V gene lookup returns CDR1 SGHRS and CDR2 YFSETQ. The V segment lost 7 bases and the J segment 12 bases; nucleotides outside the gene matches: 15. There are 14 residues in the CDR3. Written as DNA, the CDR3 is TGCGCCAGCCGACCGGGGACAGGGGCGGCCGGGGACACCTTC. Its translation is CASRPGTGAAGDTF.

The chain has TRBV28 and TRBJ2-3, with D tentatively TRBD1 (5 bases). V was pared by 3 bases and J by 5 bases, with 15 bases between. CDR1 and CDR2 (germline): MDHEN, SYDVKM. CDR3 length: 15 residues. This CDR3 is CASSFGTGSGDTQYF. As DNA, the CDR3 is TGTGCCAGCAGTTTCGGAACAGGAAGTGGAGATACGCAGTATTTT.

The chain carries TRBV7-6 and TRBJ2-3; D is unclear. CDR3 length: 11 amino acids. With 2 bases removed from V and 5 bases from J, the gap between germline ends came to 2 bases. Per the germline V gene, CDR1 is SGHVS and CDR2 is FNYEAQ. CDR3 nucleotide sequence: TGTGCCAGCAGCTTACGAGATACGCAGTATTTT. It translates to CASSLRDTQYF. The entire variable domain, with the rest obtained from reference TRBV7-6 and TRBJ2-3, is as follows: GAGVSQSPRYKVTKRGQDVALRCDPISGHVSLYWYRQALGQGPEFLTYFNYEAQQDKSGLPNDRFSAERPEGSISTLTIQRTEQRDSAMYRCASSLRDTQYFGPGTRLTVL.

This clone was counted once. The CDR3 sequence: CASSLALGGNQPQHF. The CDR3 nucleotides are TGTGCCAGCAGCTTGGCCCTCGGGGGAAATCAGCCCCAGCATTTT. The chain uses TRBV5-6 and TRBJ1-5, with a tentative D call TRBD1 (5 bases). Germline CDR1 is SGHDT and CDR2 is YYEEEE. The CDR3 is 15 residues long. V gave up 0 bases and J gave up 4 bases, with 11 bases separating them.

The chain employs TRBV6-6 and TRBJ2-2; possible D gene TRBD2, 6 bases. The length of the CDR3 is 14 residues. The V end was cut by 3 bases, the J end by 7 bases, with 12 bases between. Germline CDR1 reads MNHNY; CDR2 reads SVGAGI (reference sequence). Here the CDR3 reads CASSYRDSGGELFF. The CDR3 nucleotides read TGTGCCAGCAGTTATAGGGACTCTGGCGGGGAGCTGTTTTTT.

The V and J genes are TRBV6-5 and TRBJ2-7, with D perhaps TRBD2 (5 bases). The germline V and J ends were trimmed by 5 bases and 6 bases, with 11 bases remaining between them. CDR1 and CDR2 (germline): MNHEY, SVGAGI. This CDR3 contains 12 residues. The CDR3 is CASSQGLSEQYF. DNA for the CDR3: TGTGCCAGCAGTCAAGGACTCAGCGAGCAGTACTTC.

The chain is built from TRBV11-2 and TRBJ2-3; 7 bases map to TRBD1. Germline CDR1 reads SGHAT; CDR2 reads FQNNGV. With V trimmed by 5 bases and J by 0 bases, 5 bases remained unmatched. The CDR3 contains 15 residues. The CDR3 region is CASSVGQISTDTQYF. The CDR3 DNA is TGTGCCAGCAGCGTGGGACAGATTAGCACAGATACGCAGTATTTT.